The next 21 T cell receptor beta chains were all read from a single sample in a study of molecular identifiers for immune sequencing clone quantification. TCRdb re-derived calls from the PCR reads in MiXCR, one entry per CDR3 protein. The sample has about 500,000 distinct CDR3 sequences; about a quarter are singletons. Material: naive CD8+ T cells from blood, with Jurkat cell RNA spiked in. Subset of the sample: FACS-sorted CD8+CD4-CCR7+CD45RA+ naive T cells. The receptors derive from a human donor in good health. Some libraries in this study had Jurkat cell RNA spiked in.

This clonotype was detected many times. The V call is TRBV28, the J call TRBJ2-5; 7 nucleotides line up with TRBD2. The V segment lost 1 base and the J segment 2 bases; nucleotides outside the gene matches: 4. Looked up from germline, CDR1 is MDHEN and CDR2 is SYDVKM. This CDR3 is 15 amino acids long. Here the CDR3 reads CASSLSTSEQETQYF. DNA of the CDR3: TGTGCCAGCAGTTTATCCACTAGCGAGCAAGAGACCCAGTACTTC.

The chain joins TRBV5-8 to TRBJ1-1; the D gene is possibly TRBD1 (5 bases). V was cut by 0 bases and J by 7 bases, with 13 bases left in between. The CDR3 consists of 14 residues. Germline values: CDR1 SGHTS, CDR2 YDEGEE. In DNA, the CDR3 is TGTGCCAGCAGCTTGGGAAGGTGGGGCGGTGAAGCTTTCTTT. It translates to CASSLGRWGGEAFF.

The chain links TRBV27 to TRBJ2-7; tentatively, D is TRBD1 (6 bases). V was trimmed by 6 bases and J by 3 bases, leaving 21 bases between them. Germline values: CDR1 MNHEY, CDR2 SMNVEV (reference sequence). The CDR3 covers 16 residues. In DNA, the CDR3 is TGTGCCAGCAGCCAAACTAGGGTTCTAGGGGGCTACGAGCAGTACTTC. This translates into CASSQTRVLGGYEQYF.

This clonotype was counted once. A much larger clone sits a single nucleotide away, making a read error possible. This chain uses TRBV7-9 with TRBJ2-7, with 9 positions matching TRBD2. The CDR3 contains 14 residues. Germline trimming cut 5 bases from V and 7 bases from J; bases unmatched to any gene: 9. Looked up from germline, CDR1 is SEHNR and CDR2 is FQNEAQ (reference sequence). CDR3: CASSDKGLAVEQYF. For the CDR3, the DNA is TGTGCCAGCAGCGATAAGGGACTAGCCGTGGAGCAGTACTTC.

Many counts were recorded for this clonotype. The chain combines TRBV4-1 with TRBJ1-1; 7 bases are shared with TRBD1. Trimming cost V 2 bases and J 2 bases; bases outside gene matches: 8. The CDR3 covers 16 residues. The germline gives CDR1 MGHRA, CDR2 YSYEKL. CDR3 loop: CASSQFSWDSNTEAFF. CDR3 DNA sequence: TGCGCCAGCAGCCAATTTTCGTGGGACAGCAACACTGAAGCTTTCTTT.

This clonotype was observed a handful of times. The rearrangement uses TRBV27 and TRBJ2-1, with TRBD2 matching 11 bases. The CDR3 sequence is 16 residues long. Germline loops: CDR1 MNHEY, CDR2 SMNVEV (reference sequence). V dropped 4 bases and J dropped 4; count of bases not matched to a gene: 6. The CDR3 loop is CASSSGTSGEYNEQFF. CDR3 in DNA: TGTGCCAGCAGTTCCGGGACTAGCGGAGAATACAATGAGCAGTTCTTC.

The chain is built from TRBV29-1 and TRBJ1-1, with 9 bases matching TRBD1. There are 13 residues in the CDR3. In germline, CDR1 is SQVTM, CDR2 ANQGSEA. V lost 6 bases and J lost 0; bases outside the gene matches: 2. This CDR3 is CSVRQGVNTEAFF. The CDR3 DNA reads as TGCAGCGTACGACAGGGGGTGAACACTGAAGCTTTCTTT.

The chain employs TRBV4-1 and TRBJ2-5; 8 nucleotides line up with TRBD2. The CDR3 is 15 residues long. The V and J ends lost 6 bases and 1 base, in that order; junction bases with no gene match: 7. Germline V lookup: CDR1 MGHRA, CDR2 YSYEKL. The CDR3 is CASRRERGSQETQYF. The CDR3 DNA is TGCGCCAGCAGACGTGAGCGGGGGAGCCAAGAGACCCAGTACTTC.

This clonotype was found a few times. The gene calls are TRBV20-1 and TRBJ2-2, with 7 bases matching TRBD1. The germline CDR1 and CDR2 sequences are DFQATT and SNEGSKA (reference sequence). This CDR3 spans 16 amino acids. V dropped 2 bases and J dropped 3; count of bases not matched to a gene: 9. CDR3 protein: CSARTGQAIYTGELFF. The CDR3 nucleotides are TGCAGTGCTAGAACCGGACAGGCAATTTACACCGGGGAGCTGTTTTTT.

A remark on this clonotype: This may be a read error: a much more frequent sequence differs by one nucleotide. The V call is TRBV6-6, the J call TRBJ1-2; D gene ambiguous. Looked up from germline, CDR1 is MNHNY and CDR2 is SVGAGI (reference sequence). The CDR3 runs 13 residues. CDR3 sequence reads: CASGSDNYYGCTF. CDR3 nucleotides: TGTGCCAGCGGGTCAGACAATTACTATGGCTGCACCTTC.

There are many counts of this clonotype. The rearrangement uses TRBV29-1 and TRBJ1-1; D not certain. V dropped 2 bases and J dropped 3 bases, with 7 bases sitting between them. CDR1 and CDR2 (germline): SQVTM, ANQGSEA. CDR3 length: 12 residues. CDR3: CSVETADTEAFF. CDR3 bases: TGCAGCGTTGAAACAGCGGACACTGAAGCTTTCTTT.

J is TRBJ1-5 and V is TRBV20-1, with 7 bases matching TRBD1. CDR1 DFQATT and CDR2 SNEGSKA come from the germline V gene (reference sequence). There are 15 residues in the CDR3. V shed 1 base, J shed 0 bases, and the junction held 3 bases outside the gene matches. The CDR3 protein is CSARVGGPSNQPQHF. The CDR3 nucleotides are TGCAGTGCTAGAGTAGGGGGCCCTAGCAATCAGCCCCAGCATTTT.

This clonotype was detected many times. This chain links TRBV14 with TRBJ1-3; D gene uncertain. Trimming stripped 2 bases from V and 7 bases from J, with 15 bases between. Germline loops: CDR1 SGHDN, CDR2 FVKESK. This CDR3 comprises 15 residues. CDR3 DNA: TGTGCCAGCAGCCAACGTTCCCAGTTACGGAACACCATATATTTT. Protein sequence: CASSQRSQLRNTIYF.

The V call is TRBV12-3 or TRBV12-4, the J call TRBJ1-2; 7 nucleotides line up with TRBD1. Trimming took 11 bases from V and 8 from J; bases not matched to a gene: 14. The CDR3 length is 13 residues. CDR3 sequence: CAGTLEGAEGYTF. The CDR3 region has the DNA TGTGCCGGCACCCTGGAGGGGGCTGAAGGCTACACCTTC.

The chain recombines TRBV7-9 with TRBJ2-5; D remains unclear. The germline V gene encodes CDR1 SEHNR and CDR2 FQNEAQ (reference sequence). This CDR3 spans 15 amino acids. V lost 1 base to trimming and J lost 3 bases, with 12 bases between them. CDR3 bases: TGTGCCAGCAGCTTAGTACTTTTGGGGAAAGAGACCCAGTACTTC. Amino acids: CASSLVLLGKETQYF.

This clonotype was recorded at least ten times. This sequence joins TRBV6-5 and TRBJ2-7; TRBD1 is a possible D gene (6 bases). CDR1 MNHEY and CDR2 SVGAGI come from the germline V gene. The CDR3 contains 13 residues. The ends were cut back, 5 bases at V and 2 bases at J, with 10 bases in the middle. CDR3 DNA: TGTGCCAGCAGTCAATGGGGGCCCTACGAGCAGTACTTC. Translating gives CASSQWGPYEQYF.

This clonotype showed up many times. The chain has TRBV29-1 and TRBJ1-1, with a weak D call TRBD1 (5 bases). The germline V and J ends were trimmed by 7 bases and 1 base, with 7 bases remaining between them. This CDR3 is 11 amino acids long. The germline gives CDR1 SQVTM, CDR2 ANQGSEA. The CDR3 sequence is CSDRRNTEAFF. The CDR3 region has the DNA TGCAGCGACAGGCGGAACACTGAAGCTTTCTTT. Drawing the rest from reference TRBV29-1 and TRBJ1-1, the complete variable domain is SAVISQKPSRDICQRGTSLTIQCQVDSQVTMMFWYRQQPGQSLTLIATANQGSEATYESGFVIDKFPISRPNLTFSTLTVSNMSPEDSSIYLCSDRRNTEAFFGQGTRLTVV.

This chain uses TRBV6-5 with TRBJ2-1; 16 bases map to TRBD2. The V segment lost 2 bases and the J segment 7 bases; nucleotides outside the gene matches: 8. Germline V gives CDR1 MNHEY, CDR2 SVGAGI. The CDR3 runs 18 residues. The CDR3 DNA sequence: TGTGCCAGCAGTTACGGGGGGACTAGCGGGAGGGATCTGAATGAGCAGTTCTTC. This translates into CASSYGGTSGRDLNEQFF.

This CDR3 is CASSIQSDEQYF. The CDR3 DNA follows: TGTGCCAGCAGCATCCAGAGCGACGAGCAGTACTTC. The chain links TRBV13 to TRBJ2-7; unclear D gene. CDR1 and CDR2 from the germline V gene are PRHDT and FYEKMQ (reference sequence). Trimming took 5 bases from V and 5 from J, leaving 10 bases between them. The CDR3 spans 12 residues.

Turning to this clonotype: The CDR3 carries no conserved terminal phenylalanine or tryptophan, so it likely arises from a read error. The rearrangement uses TRBV2 and TRBJ2-1; tentative D call: TRBD2 (6 bases). Trimming removed 3 bases from V and 3 bases from J, with 15 bases in between. Germline CDR1 SNHLY, CDR2 FYNNEI. The CDR3 spans 16 residues. This CDR3 is CASSEYSGAIYNEQFL. DNA for the CDR3: TGTGCCAGCAGTGAGTATTCGGGAGCGATCTACAATGAGCAGTTCCTC.

The chain recombines TRBV7-9 with TRBJ2-7, with 11 bases identical to TRBD1. The ends lost 5 bases at V and 0 bases at J; junction bases unmatched: 15. Per germline, CDR1 SEHNR and CDR2 FQNEAQ (reference sequence). The CDR3 is 19 amino acids. CDR3 loop: CASSATGTGGNEPSYEQYF. As DNA, the CDR3 is TGTGCCAGCAGCGCTACCGGGACAGGGGGTAATGAACCCTCCTACGAGCAGTACTTC. Full variable domain (missing parts from reference TRBV7-9 and TRBJ2-7): DTGVSQNPRHKITKRGQNVTFRCDPISEHNRLYWYRQTLGQGPEFLTYFQNEAQLEKSRLLSDRFSAERPKGSFSTLEIQRTEQGDSAMYLCASSATGTGGNEPSYEQYFGPGTRLTVT.